Included here is one TCR beta chain sequence, with context. Per the germline V gene, CDR1 is MNHEY and CDR2 is SMNVEV (reference sequence). The CDR3 is 15 amino acids. The V gene lost 6 bases and the J gene lost 8 bases, with 17 bases spanning the gap. The source of the sample is a study of blood T cell repertoires in COVID-19. The data were produced by immunoSEQ multiplex PCR, yet TCRdb's version contains in-frame clones alone and is incomplete. This sample has under 250,000 clones, with 70% to 90% found just once. Material for sequencing was peripheral blood. The rearrangement links TRBV27 to TRBJ1-6, with D unresolved. This sequence originates from an older woman with active or convalescent COVID-19. This CDR3 reads CASSRTPGRDSPLHF. In DNA form, the CDR3 reads TGTGCCAGCAGCCGTACGCCGGGGAGAGATTCACCCCTCCACTTT.